This passage covers 32 T cell receptor beta chains from one sample sequenced in a study of identical twins. TCRdb called the 5' RACE reads again in MiXCR, with one record for every CDR3 protein. The sample includes around 1.7 million distinct CDR3 sequences, around a third of them seen just once. Sequences were obtained from cord blood. The receptors derive from a newborn girl in good health.

The chain recombines TRBV20-1 with TRBJ2-1; D not resolved. Trimming stripped 1 base from V and 6 bases from J, with 13 bases between. The CDR3 has 14 amino acids. CDR1 DFQATT and CDR2 SNEGSKA come from the germline V gene (reference sequence). CDR3 loop: CSARVPRIVNEQFF. The DNA of the CDR3 is TGCAGTGCTAGAGTCCCTCGAATCGTCAATGAGCAGTTCTTC.

The J gene is TRBJ1-5, the V gene TRBV10-3; 8 positions match TRBD1. The V gene's germline CDR1 is ENHRY and CDR2 SYGVKD. V lost 2 bases and J lost 4; bases outside the gene matches: 10. The CDR3 totals 17 residues. The CDR3 DNA is TGTGCCATCAGTGAGAGGACAGGGAAGGGGCCTAATCAGCCCCAGCATTTT. Its protein is CAISERTGKGPNQPQHF.

This chain joins TRBV2 and TRBJ2-1, with 7 nucleotides matching TRBD1. The CDR3 extends over 14 amino acids. Losses at the gene ends were 9 bases for V and 6 bases for J; bases not matched to a gene: 11. Germline CDR1 SNHLY, CDR2 FYNNEI. CDR3 DNA sequence: TGTGCCAGTCGAGGGGGCTCTCCTACCAATGAGCAGTTCTTC. Translated, it gives CASRGGSPTNEQFF.

The CDR3 sequence is CSARDLRGGNTGELFF. The DNA of the CDR3 is TGCAGTGCTAGAGATCTGAGGGGGGGCAACACCGGGGAGCTGTTTTTT. This chain links TRBV20-1 with TRBJ2-2, with a tentative D call TRBD2 (7 bases). V gave up 0 bases and J gave up 2 bases, with 13 bases separating them. This CDR3 comprises 16 residues. The germline gives CDR1 DFQATT, CDR2 SNEGSKA (reference sequence).

The genes are TRBV28 and TRBJ2-4; 8 positions agree with TRBD1. CDR1 MDHEN and CDR2 SYDVKM come from the germline V gene. CDR3 length: 17 amino acids. V gave up 5 bases and J gave up 1 base; unmatched junction bases: 10. CDR3 amino acids: CASSALQGEWAKNIQYF. In DNA, the CDR3 is TGTGCCAGCAGTGCCCTACAGGGGGAGTGGGCCAAAAACATTCAGTACTTC.

This clonotype was observed a handful of times. This chain links TRBV9 with TRBJ1-4, with TRBD1 identical over 7 bases. The germline CDR1 and CDR2 sequences are SGDLS and YYNGEE. CDR3 length: 16 amino acids. With V trimmed by 1 base and J by 4 bases, 7 bases remained unmatched. The CDR3: CASSVSPGQFNEKLFF. DNA for the CDR3: TGTGCCAGCAGCGTAAGTCCGGGACAGTTTAATGAAAAACTGTTTTTT.

V usage is TRBV10-3 and J usage is TRBJ2-3; no clear D gene. Per germline, CDR1 ENHRY and CDR2 SYGVKD. The CDR3 runs to 13 residues. The V end lost 4 bases, the J end lost 2 bases, and 7 bases lay between the germline ends. The CDR3 loop is CAISAYITDTQYF. CDR3 DNA: TGTGCCATCAGTGCCTACATCACAGATACGCAGTATTTT.

A few counts support this clonotype. The V call is TRBV4-1, the J call TRBJ2-7; no clear D gene. V was shortened by 1 base and J by 3 bases, with 10 bases between the two germline ends. Germline CDR1 MGHRA, CDR2 YSYEKL. The CDR3 length is 14 residues. The CDR3 here is CASSQVAEHYEQYF. In DNA form, the CDR3 reads TGCGCCAGCAGCCAAGTTGCGGAGCACTACGAGCAGTACTTC.

With respect to this clonotype: A much larger clone lies a single base off, so this may be a read error. V is TRBV10-3 and J is TRBJ2-7; a possible D gene is TRBD2 (5 bases). The DNA end is more similar to TRBJ2-5, so the J call may be wrong. The germline gives CDR1 ENHRY, CDR2 SYGVKD. This CDR3 comprises 11 residues. The CDR3 protein is CAARGLETQYF. CDR3 DNA sequence: TGTGCCGCACGGGGTCTTGAGACCCAGTACTTC.

This clonotype occurred a few times. This chain joins TRBV20-1 and TRBJ2-1; D remains ambiguous. V gave up 6 bases and J gave up 4 bases, with 7 bases separating them. The CDR3 spans 11 residues. Germline V gene lookup returns CDR1 DFQATT and CDR2 SNEGSKA (reference sequence). Here the CDR3 reads CSAHEYNEQFF. CDR3 in DNA: TGCAGTGCCCACGAATACAATGAGCAGTTCTTC.

This chain links TRBV5-1 with TRBJ2-6; TRBD1 matches at 10 bases. J lost 1 base, V lost 4 bases, and 17 bases had no gene match. Germline CDR1 reads SGHRS; CDR2 reads YFSETQ. CDR3 length: 21 amino acids. CDR3 DNA: TGCGCCAGCAGCCCAAAACTTACACCGGGACAGGGGACGTCTGGGGCCAACGTCCTGACTTTC. It translates to CASSPKLTPGQGTSGANVLTF.

The CDR3 loop reads CASSLKGDRNIQYF. CDR3 coding DNA: TGTGCCAGCTCTCTTAAGGGGGATCGAAACATTCAGTACTTC. V and J are TRBV18 and TRBJ2-4, with a possible D match to TRBD1 (6 bases). Looked up from germline, CDR1 is KGHSH and CDR2 is LQKENI. The CDR3 is made up of 14 amino acids. V was pared by 6 bases and J by 6 bases, with 15 bases between.

V and J are TRBV28 and TRBJ1-1; 9 nucleotides line up with TRBD1. The J segment lost 0 bases and the V segment lost 8 bases, leaving 13 bases of the junction unmatched. CDR1 is MDHEN and CDR2 is SYDVKM in the germline V gene. This CDR3 region has 17 residues. The DNA of the CDR3 is TGTGCCAGCTCACTACGAACAGGGGGCTCCATGAACACTGAAGCTTTCTTT. Translation: CASSLRTGGSMNTEAFF.

This clonotype occurred a few times. The chain has TRBV20-1 and TRBJ2-7; the D gene is possibly TRBD1 (6 bases). CDR3 length: 12 amino acids. V lost 6 bases and J 2 bases, leaving 11 bases between the germline ends. Germline values: CDR1 DFQATT, CDR2 SNEGSKA (reference sequence). The CDR3 region is CSAAGTTYEQYF. The DNA of the CDR3 is TGCAGTGCAGCCGGGACAACCTACGAGCAGTACTTC.

This clonotype has just a few counts. This chain connects TRBV28 to TRBJ1-2, with 7 bases matching TRBD1. V lost 2 bases to trimming and J lost 1 base; unmatched junction nucleotides: 19. CDR1 is MDHEN, CDR2 SYDVKM, per germline. This CDR3 is built from 20 residues. The chain's CDR3 is CASSLGFWSQGQKNNYGYTF. Here the CDR3 DNA reads TGTGCCAGCAGTTTAGGTTTCTGGTCTCAGGGACAGAAAAATAACTATGGCTACACCTTC.

V is TRBV5-1 and J is TRBJ1-1; 9 nucleotides align to TRBD1. In germline, CDR1 is SGHRS, CDR2 YFSETQ. Unmatched junction bases numbered 6, after V lost 4 bases and J lost 5 bases. The CDR3 is 14 amino acids. DNA for the CDR3: TGCGCCAGCAGCGACGGGACAGGGTCGACTGAAGCTTTCTTT. Residues: CASSDGTGSTEAFF.

This clonotype has a handful of counts. The chain has TRBV4-1 and TRBJ1-2; 10 bases map to TRBD1. This CDR3 contains 16 residues. Losses at the gene ends were 0 bases for V and 2 bases for J; bases not matched to a gene: 3. Germline V gene lookup returns CDR1 MGHRA and CDR2 YSYEKL. The CDR3 DNA is TGCGCCAGCAGCCAAGATATGGACAGGGGGAACTATGGCTACACCTTC. It specifies CASSQDMDRGNYGYTF.

CDR3 in amino acids: CASSLGGLAAIYEQYF. DNA for the CDR3: TGCGCCAGCAGCTTGGGGGGCTTGGCGGCGATCTATGAGCAGTACTTC. This chain links TRBV5-1 with TRBJ2-5; maybe TRBD1 (5 bases). CDR3 size: 16 residues. Trimming cost V 0 bases and J 11 bases, with 23 bases left between them. CDR1 is SGHRS, CDR2 YFSETQ, per germline.

V gene TRBV9 combines with J gene TRBJ2-7; D is ambiguous. The J call may be incorrect, as the DNA end agrees better with TRBJ2-5. This CDR3 spans 14 amino acids. Germline values: CDR1 SGDLS, CDR2 YYNGEE. Here the CDR3 reads CASSVDRNDETQYF. CDR3 DNA sequence: TGTGCCAGCAGCGTAGATAGGAACGATGAGACCCAGTACTTC.

This clonotype was seen more than once but under ten times. The rearrangement joins TRBV14 to TRBJ1-2, with a tentative D call TRBD1 (6 bases). Trimming stripped 5 bases from V and 4 bases from J, with 17 bases between. Per germline, CDR1 SGHDN and CDR2 FVKESK. The CDR3 consists of 15 residues. The CDR3 nucleotides are TGTGCCAGCAGCTACGGACAGCGGAAGATCTATGGCTACACCTTC. It encodes CASSYGQRKIYGYTF. Full variable domain (remainder filled in from reference TRBV14 and TRBJ1-2): EAGVTQFPSHSVIEKGQTVTLRCDPISGHDNLYWYRRVMGKEIKFLLHFVKESKQDESGMPNNRFLAERTGGTYSTLKVQPAELEDSGVYFCASSYGQRKIYGYTFGSGTRLTVV.

The chain carries TRBV3-1 and TRBJ2-4, with a weak D call TRBD1 (6 bases). With 2 bases removed from V and 1 base from J, the gap between germline ends came to 12 bases. The germline V gene encodes CDR1 LGHDT and CDR2 YNNKEL (reference sequence). The CDR3 sequence is 16 residues long. Written as DNA, the CDR3 is TGTGCCAGCAGCCAACGCCTGCAGGGGGCCAAAAACATTCAGTACTTC. Translating gives CASSQRLQGAKNIQYF. The whole variable domain, remainder taken from reference TRBV3-1 and TRBJ2-4, is DTAVSQTPKYLVTQMGNDKSIKCEQNLGHDTMYWYKQDSKKFLKIMFSYNNKELIINETVPNRFSPKSPDKAHLNLHINSLELGDSAVYFCASSQRLQGAKNIQYFGAGTRLSVL.

The rearrangement uses TRBV29-1 and TRBJ1-1; D not resolved. Germline CDR1 is SQVTM and CDR2 is ANQGSEA. This CDR3 has 13 residues. The V gene lost 7 bases and the J gene lost 0 bases, with 12 bases spanning the gap. The CDR3: CSGGFLMNTEAFF. The CDR3 region has the DNA TGCAGCGGGGGATTCCTTATGAACACTGAAGCTTTCTTT.

This clonotype was detected many times. In nucleotides, the CDR3 is TGTGCCAGCAGAAGACAGAGCCTCTCCTACGAGCAGTACTTC. This codes for CASRRQSLSYEQYF. The chain is built from TRBV28 and TRBJ2-7; tentative D call: TRBD1 (5 bases). The CDR3 extends over 14 amino acids. The germline CDR1 and CDR2 sequences are MDHEN and SYDVKM. V was cut by 6 bases and J by 0 bases, with 12 bases left in between.

This clonotype was seen just once. V and J are TRBV12-3 or TRBV12-4 and TRBJ1-2; D uncertain. CDR3 length equals 14 residues. V was cut by 7 bases and J by 7 bases, with 19 bases left in between. This CDR3 reads CASTHGRRTCGYTF. For the CDR3, the DNA is TGTGCCAGCACCCATGGAAGGCGGACTTGTGGCTACACCTTC.

The chain carries TRBV25-1 and TRBJ2-1; D might be TRBD2 (5 bases). The V and J ends lost 5 bases and 3 bases respectively, with 8 bases between them. This CDR3 has 13 amino acids. Germline values: CDR1 MGHDK, CDR2 SYGVNS. CDR3 sequence: CASSQRYYNEQFF. The CDR3 bases are TGTGCCAGCAGTCAGCGGTACTACAATGAGCAGTTCTTC.

This clonotype showed up just once. The chain links TRBV28 to TRBJ2-4, with D perhaps TRBD2 (6 bases). The J call may be wrong; the DNA end is better matched by TRBJ2-7. Per germline, CDR1 MDHEN and CDR2 SYDVKM. This CDR3 region has 15 residues. CDR3 amino acids: CATRGGGVWGDEQYF. The CDR3 DNA reads as TGTGCCACCAGAGGCGGCGGGGTGTGGGGCGACGAGCAGTACTTC.

The chain's CDR3 is CASSYPEGTYNYEQYF. The CDR3 coding sequence is TGTGCCAGCAGTTACCCAGAGGGGACCTACAACTACGAGCAGTACTTC. The genes are TRBV6-5 and TRBJ2-7; D is tentatively TRBD1 or TRBD2 (5 bases each). CDR3 size: 16 residues. With 2 bases removed from V and 3 bases from J, the gap between germline ends came to 17 bases. Looked up from germline, CDR1 is MNHEY and CDR2 is SVGAGI.

This clonotype turned up a few times. The CDR3 region is CSAPGPLYNEQFF. The CDR3 DNA reads as TGCAGTGCCCCCGGGCCCCTCTACAATGAGCAGTTCTTC. The chain couples TRBV20-1 to TRBJ2-1; D gene unclear. This CDR3 contains 13 residues. V lost 6 bases to trimming and J lost 3 bases, with 12 bases between them. The germline V gene encodes CDR1 DFQATT and CDR2 SNEGSKA (reference sequence).

This sequence joins TRBV25-1 and TRBJ2-1, with 11 bases aligning to TRBD2. With 5 bases clipped from V and 0 bases from J, the junction kept 6 bases outside the gene matches. Germline loops: CDR1 MGHDK, CDR2 SYGVNS. The CDR3 totals 17 residues. This CDR3 reads CASSPTSGVSSYNEQFF. CDR3 nucleotides: TGTGCCAGCAGTCCGACTAGCGGGGTAAGCTCCTACAATGAGCAGTTCTTC.

The chain recombines TRBV10-3 with TRBJ2-2; no firm D call. CDR3 length: 13 amino acids. Trimming left V 6 bases short and J 4 bases short, with 9 bases between. Germline assignment: CDR1 ENHRY and CDR2 SYGVKD. The CDR3 nucleotides read TGTGCCATCAGACCCACGGGCACCGGGGAGCTGTTTTTT. Protein: CAIRPTGTGELFF.

The chain has TRBV6-5 and TRBJ2-2; D gene ambiguous. CDR3 length: 14 amino acids. V was cut by 2 bases and J by 3 bases, with 7 bases left in between. CDR1 and CDR2 (germline): MNHEY, SVGAGI. The CDR3 loop reads CASSYDWDTGELFF. The CDR3 DNA is TGTGCCAGCAGTTACGATTGGGACACCGGGGAGCTGTTTTTT.

This clonotype occurred a few times. The V gene is TRBV4-2, the J gene TRBJ2-6, with D uncertain. Germline CDR1 and CDR2: LGHNA and YNFKEQ. The CDR3 spans 18 residues. Between the trimmed V and J ends, which lost 0 bases and 0 bases, there was a span of 12 bases. DNA for the CDR3: TGTGCCAGCAGCCAAGAACACCCTGAAGCCTCTGGGGCCAACGTCCTGACTTTC. Translation: CASSQEHPEASGANVLTF.